A single sample is the source of the 22 T cell receptor beta chains below, sequenced in a study of graft-versus-host responses after intestinal transplantation. Graft specimens yielded both intraepithelial and lamina propria lymphocytes. Using immunoSEQ multiplex PCR, the repertoire was profiled, and TCRdb retains in-frame clones only, with some absent. Here the sample spans about 7,400 clones, about 63% being singletons. The input for sequencing was ileum tissue, taken about 460 days after transplant. The receptor source for this set is a human patient who received an intestinal transplant, so some T cells may come from the graft donor.

The CDR3 nucleotides are TGTGCCAGTAGTATCCTGAACGGGGATACGCAGTATTTT. It translates to CASSILNGDTQYF. This chain joins TRBV19 and TRBJ2-3; D not resolved. CDR1 is LNHDA, CDR2 SQIVND, per germline (reference sequence). This CDR3 comprises 13 residues. The V gene lost 3 bases and the J gene lost 6 bases, with 10 bases spanning the gap.

The rearrangement uses TRBV28 and TRBJ1-4; the D gene is possibly TRBD1 (6 bases). Germline assignment: CDR1 MDHEN and CDR2 SYDVKM. The V and J ends lost 6 bases and 2 bases respectively, with 16 bases between them. The CDR3 is made up of 16 amino acids. In DNA, the CDR3 is TGTGCCAGCAGCCACGAGGGGGTGGGTACTAATGAAAAACTGTTTTTT. It specifies CASSHEGVGTNEKLFF.

This clone was seen only a few times. The chain joins TRBV5-1 to TRBJ1-2; tentative D call: TRBD1 (5 bases). V dropped 4 bases and J dropped 7 bases, with 11 bases sitting between them. The germline gives CDR1 SGHRS, CDR2 YFSETQ. The CDR3 is made up of 12 amino acids. The CDR3 coding sequence is TGCGCCAGCAGCGGGGGACCAATTGGCTACACCTTC. It yields the protein CASSGGPIGYTF.

V usage is TRBV6-6 and J usage is TRBJ2-7, with 10 nucleotides matching TRBD2. V lost 1 base, J lost 6 bases, and 6 bases stayed unmatched. Germline V CDR1 and CDR2: MNHNY, SVGAGI (reference sequence). This CDR3 comprises 15 residues. CDR3: CASSYLAGGLGEQYV. The CDR3 DNA sequence: TGTGCCAGCAGTTACTTAGCGGGGGGTCTTGGCGAGCAGTACGTC.

In DNA, the CDR3 is TGTGCCATCAGTGGTAGCGGGGGAAGCTCCTACGAGCAGTACTTC. It encodes CAISGSGGSSYEQYF. The rearrangement joins TRBV10-3 to TRBJ2-7, with 9 bases lining up with TRBD2. The junction had 4 bases not matched to a gene; V was cut back by 4 bases and J by 0 bases. CDR1 ENHRY and CDR2 SYGVKD come from the germline V gene. CDR3 length: 15 amino acids.

The chain is built from TRBV6-1 and TRBJ2-1, with 7 bases aligning to TRBD2. This CDR3 contains 15 residues. The germline gives CDR1 MNHNS, CDR2 SASEGT. J gave up 5 bases and V 4 bases, and 8 bases lay outside the gene matches. CDR3 in amino acids: CASSVEGGKNNEQFF. Here the CDR3 DNA reads TGTGCCAGCAGTGTGGAGGGAGGGAAGAACAATGAGCAGTTCTTC.

This sequence joins TRBV5-5 and TRBJ2-4; D tentatively fits TRBD1 or TRBD2 (5 bases each). The germline V gene has CDR1 SGHKS and CDR2 YYEKEE (reference sequence). Trimming shortened V by 4 bases and J by 6 bases, and 11 bases separated the two germline ends. The CDR3 loop spans 13 amino acids. This CDR3 reads CASSPMRGNIQYF. The CDR3 coding sequence is TGTGCCAGCAGCCCGATGAGGGGAAACATTCAGTACTTC.

The CDR3 nucleotides read TGTGCCAGCAGCGCGGGACTAGCGCTAAGTGAGCAGTTCTTC. Residues: CASSAGLALSEQFF. This sequence joins TRBV11-3 and TRBJ2-1, with 10 bases identical to TRBD2. Germline CDR1 reads SGHNT; CDR2 reads YENEEA. The junction had 7 bases not matched to a gene; V was cut back by 5 bases and J by 9 bases. The CDR3 is 14 amino acids.

V and J are TRBV5-8 and TRBJ2-4; D gene ambiguous. Trimming removed 0 bases from V and 0 bases from J, with 16 bases in between. The germline gives CDR1 SGHTS, CDR2 YDEGEE. The CDR3 spans 18 residues. The CDR3 DNA reads TGTGCCAGCAGCTTGGACTGGGCCGTCCTGACAGCCAAAAACATTCAGTACTTC. Its translation: CASSLDWAVLTAKNIQYF.

The chain links TRBV7-9 to TRBJ1-1, with 7 bases aligning to TRBD1. The V gene's germline CDR1 is SEHNR and CDR2 FQNEAQ (reference sequence). This CDR3 spans 13 amino acids. V dropped 6 bases and J dropped 4; count of bases not matched to a gene: 5. DNA for the CDR3: TGTGCCAGCAGTTTGACAGGGATCACTGAAGCTTTCTTT. Encoded protein: CASSLTGITEAFF.

This clone was seen just once. Here the CDR3 reads CASSPVISYNEQFF. The DNA for the CDR3 is TGTGCCAGTAGTCCGGTCATCTCCTACAATGAGCAGTTCTTC. J is TRBJ2-1 and V is TRBV19; D remains unclear. Trimming pared 5 bases from V and 0 bases from J, leaving 8 bases between. Per the germline V gene, CDR1 is LNHDA and CDR2 is SQIVND (reference sequence). This CDR3 is built from 14 residues.

This clone was detected only a few times. The chain uses TRBV28 and TRBJ1-5, with TRBD1 matching over 8 bases. This CDR3 is 14 amino acids long. V trimming: 2 bases; J trimming: 7 bases; junction bases outside the gene matches: 4. Per germline, CDR1 MDHEN and CDR2 SYDVKM. The chain's CDR3 is CASSLQGAKQPQHF. In DNA, the CDR3 is TGTGCCAGCAGTTTACAGGGGGCCAAACAGCCCCAGCATTTT.

This clone is medium-sized within its sample. V usage is TRBV29-1 and J usage is TRBJ1-2; D is perhaps TRBD1 (5 bases). The V gene lost 0 bases and the J gene lost 7 bases, with 15 bases spanning the gap. Germline V gives CDR1 SQVTM, CDR2 ANQGSEA. The CDR3 has 14 amino acids. The CDR3 region has the DNA TGCAGCGTTGAAGAGTTGGCTGGGGGGTTTGGCTACACCTTC. The encoded protein is CSVEELAGGFGYTF.

This chain joins TRBV6-1 and TRBJ2-7; possible D gene TRBD2, 5 bases. Trimming took off 6 bases at V and 6 bases at J, with 9 bases between the two ends. CDR1 MNHNS and CDR2 SASEGT come from the germline V gene. The CDR3 is 11 amino acids. The CDR3 here is CASRTIIEQYF. The CDR3, as DNA: TGTGCCAGCAGGACTATCATCGAGCAGTACTTC.

This clone was recorded once. CDR3 DNA: TGTGCCAGCAGTCAGAGCTCTGGAAACACCATATATTTT. The encoded protein is CASSQSSGNTIYF. This rearrangement joins TRBV7-6 to TRBJ1-3; no firm D call. Germline CDR1 is SGHVS and CDR2 is FNYEAQ. This CDR3 is built from 13 residues. The V end lost 6 bases, the J end lost 0 bases, and 6 bases lay between the germline ends.

This clone was recorded a few times. The CDR3 region is CASSPDRVSGNTIYF. The CDR3 nucleotides are TGTGCCAGCAGCCCCGACAGGGTCTCTGGAAACACCATATATTTT. The J gene is TRBJ1-3, the V gene TRBV5-4; 7 nucleotides agree with TRBD1. The germline CDR1 and CDR2 sequences are SGHNT and YYREEE (reference sequence). The CDR3 is 15 residues long. With V trimmed by 4 bases and J by 0 bases, 4 bases remained unmatched. The full variable domain, completed using reference TRBV5-4 and TRBJ1-3, is ETGVTQSPTHLIKTRGQQVTLRCSSQSGHNTVSWYQQALGQGPQFIFQYYREEENGRGNFPPRFSGLQFPNYSSELNVNALELDDSALYLCASSPDRVSGNTIYFGEGSWLTVV.

The chain joins TRBV28 to TRBJ2-3; tentative D call: TRBD1 (7 bases). Per germline, CDR1 MDHEN and CDR2 SYDVKM. The ends were cut back, 3 bases at V and 4 bases at J, with 14 bases in the middle. The length of the CDR3 is 15 residues. The CDR3 here is CASSLPGGGPDTQYF. Here the CDR3 DNA reads TGTGCCAGCAGTTTGCCAGGGGGAGGCCCAGATACGCAGTATTTT. Full variable domain (missing parts from reference TRBV28 and TRBJ2-3): DVKVTQSSRYLVKRTGEKVFLECVQDMDHENMFWYRQDPGLGLRLIYFSYDVKMKEKGDIPEGYSVSREKKERFSLILESASTNQTSMYLCASSLPGGGPDTQYFGPGTRLTVL.

The chain employs TRBV19 and TRBJ1-1; no clear D gene. CDR3 size: 16 residues. The germline CDR1 and CDR2 sequences are LNHDA and SQIVND (reference sequence). Trimming took 0 bases from V and 5 from J, leaving 16 bases between them. CDR3 loop: CASSIDSIGPGTEAFF. The CDR3 DNA reads as TGTGCCAGTAGTATAGATAGTATAGGCCCTGGAACTGAAGCTTTCTTT.

The rearrangement uses TRBV15 and TRBJ2-3, with 11 bases fitting TRBD2. Germline-derived CDR1 and CDR2 are LNHNV and YYDKDF (reference sequence). The CDR3 loop spans 18 amino acids. After removal of 3 bases from V and 1 base from J, the junction contained 9 bases not matched to a gene. The CDR3 loop reads CATSRGTSGLIGTDTQYF. The CDR3 DNA follows: TGTGCCACCAGCAGGGGGACTAGCGGCCTCATCGGCACAGATACGCAGTATTTT.

The CDR3 sequence: CASTPGQANEKLFF. Here the CDR3 DNA reads TGTGCCAGCACCCCCGGACAGGCTAATGAAAAACTGTTTTTT. The chain links TRBV21-1 to TRBJ1-4; the DNA was not compared with TRBD1, the D call given in the table. TRBV21-1 is marked as a pseudogene. This CDR3 is built from 14 residues.

V and J are TRBV5-1 and TRBJ2-3; D gene uncertain. Germline loops: CDR1 SGHRS, CDR2 YFSETQ. V shed 0 bases and J shed 7 bases, with 12 bases lying between them. The length of the CDR3 is 14 residues. The CDR3 spells CASSLERTSYTQYF. DNA for the CDR3: TGCGCCAGCAGCTTGGAGCGCACAAGCTATACGCAGTATTTT.

The chain has TRBV21-1 and TRBJ1-5; TRBD1 was called by the table and not checked on the DNA. TRBV21-1 is recorded as a pseudogene. The CDR3 spans 16 residues. Here the CDR3 DNA reads TGTGCCAGCAGCAAAGCGCCTTACAGGGCCAATCAGCCCCAGCATTTT. It specifies CASSKAPYRANQPQHF.